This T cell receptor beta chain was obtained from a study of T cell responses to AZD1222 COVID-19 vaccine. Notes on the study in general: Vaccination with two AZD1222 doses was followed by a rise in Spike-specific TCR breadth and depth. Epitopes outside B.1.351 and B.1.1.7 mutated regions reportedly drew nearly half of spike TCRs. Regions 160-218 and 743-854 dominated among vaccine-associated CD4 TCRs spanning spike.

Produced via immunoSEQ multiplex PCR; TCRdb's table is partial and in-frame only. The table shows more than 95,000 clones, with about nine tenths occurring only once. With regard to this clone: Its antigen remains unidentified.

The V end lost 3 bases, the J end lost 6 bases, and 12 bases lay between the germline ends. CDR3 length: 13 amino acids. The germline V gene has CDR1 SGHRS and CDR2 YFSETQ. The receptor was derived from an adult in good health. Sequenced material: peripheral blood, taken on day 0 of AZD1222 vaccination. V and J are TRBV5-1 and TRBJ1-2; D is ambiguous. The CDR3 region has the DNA TGCGCCAGCAGCTCTGGACGATGGGATGGCTACACCTTC. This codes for CASSSGRWDGYTF. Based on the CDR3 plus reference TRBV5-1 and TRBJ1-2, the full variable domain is KAGVTQTPRYLIKTRGQQVTLSCSPISGHRSVSWYQQTPGQGLQFLFEYFSETQRNKGNFPGRFSGRQFSNSRSEMNVSTLELGDSALYLCASSSGRWDGYTFGSGTRLTVV.